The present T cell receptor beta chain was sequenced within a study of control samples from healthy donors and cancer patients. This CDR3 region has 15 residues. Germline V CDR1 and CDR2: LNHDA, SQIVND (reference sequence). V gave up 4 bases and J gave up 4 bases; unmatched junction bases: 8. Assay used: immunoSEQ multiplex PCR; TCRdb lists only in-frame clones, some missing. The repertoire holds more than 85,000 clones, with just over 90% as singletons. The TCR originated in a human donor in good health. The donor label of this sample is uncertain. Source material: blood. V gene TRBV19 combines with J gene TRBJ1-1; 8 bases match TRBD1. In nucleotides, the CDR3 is TGTGCCAGTAGTACCATAGGACAGGGAGGCACTGAAGCTTTCTTT. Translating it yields CASSTIGQGGTEAFF.